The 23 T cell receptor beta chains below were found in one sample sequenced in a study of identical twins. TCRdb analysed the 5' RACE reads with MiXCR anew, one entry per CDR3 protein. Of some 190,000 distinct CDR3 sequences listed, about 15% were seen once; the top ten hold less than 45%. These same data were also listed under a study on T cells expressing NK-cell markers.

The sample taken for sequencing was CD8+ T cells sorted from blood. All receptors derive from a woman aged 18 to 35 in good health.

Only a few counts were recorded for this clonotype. The CDR3 spells CASSQDQGQGEKLFF. CDR3 nucleotides: TGCGCCAGCAGCCAAGATCAAGGACAGGGGGAAAAACTGTTTTTT. This rearrangement joins TRBV4-3 to TRBJ1-4; 9 bases fit TRBD1. CDR1 and CDR2 from the germline V gene are LGHNA and YSLEER. V was clipped by 0 bases and J by 8 bases; unmatched bases: 4. The CDR3 contains 15 residues.

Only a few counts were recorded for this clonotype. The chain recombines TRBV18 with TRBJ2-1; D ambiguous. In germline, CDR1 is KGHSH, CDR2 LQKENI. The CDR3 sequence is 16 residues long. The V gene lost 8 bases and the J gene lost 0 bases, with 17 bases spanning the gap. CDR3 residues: CASPRRVESSYNEQFF. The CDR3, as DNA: TGTGCCAGCCCCCGTAGGGTGGAAAGCTCCTACAATGAGCAGTTCTTC.

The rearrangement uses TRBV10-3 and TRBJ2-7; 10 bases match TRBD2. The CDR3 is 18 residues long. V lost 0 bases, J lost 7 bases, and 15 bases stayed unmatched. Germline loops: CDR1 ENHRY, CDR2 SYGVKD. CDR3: CAISESAGKREGPREQYF. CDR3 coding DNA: TGTGCCATCAGTGAGTCGGCAGGGAAGCGGGAGGGCCCTCGAGAGCAGTACTTC.

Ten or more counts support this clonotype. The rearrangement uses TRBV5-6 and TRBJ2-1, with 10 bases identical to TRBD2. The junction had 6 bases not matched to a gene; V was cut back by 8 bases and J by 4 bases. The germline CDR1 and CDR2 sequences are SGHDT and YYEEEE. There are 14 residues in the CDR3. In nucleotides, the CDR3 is TGTGCCAGTTGGTCTAGCGGGGGATACAATGAGCAGTTCTTC. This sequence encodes CASWSSGGYNEQFF.

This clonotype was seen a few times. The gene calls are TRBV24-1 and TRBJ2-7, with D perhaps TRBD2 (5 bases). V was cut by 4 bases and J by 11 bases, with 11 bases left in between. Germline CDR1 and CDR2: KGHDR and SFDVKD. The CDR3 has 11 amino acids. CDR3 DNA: TGTGCCACCAGTGACGGACTCGGGAAGTACTTC. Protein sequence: CATSDGLGKYF.

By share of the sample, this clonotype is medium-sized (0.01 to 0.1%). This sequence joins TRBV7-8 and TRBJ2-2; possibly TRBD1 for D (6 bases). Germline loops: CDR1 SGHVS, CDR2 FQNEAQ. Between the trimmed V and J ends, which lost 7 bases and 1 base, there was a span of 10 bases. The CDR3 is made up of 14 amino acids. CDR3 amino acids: CASTLTGNTGELFF. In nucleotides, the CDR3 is TGTGCCAGCACTCTGACAGGGAACACCGGGGAGCTGTTTTTT.

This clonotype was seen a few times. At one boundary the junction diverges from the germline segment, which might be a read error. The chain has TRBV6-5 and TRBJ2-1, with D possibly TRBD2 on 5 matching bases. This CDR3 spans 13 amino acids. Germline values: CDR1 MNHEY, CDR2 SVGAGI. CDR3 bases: TGTGCCAACAGTTCCCTTGCGGGCAATGAGCAGTTCTTC. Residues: CANSSLAGNEQFF.

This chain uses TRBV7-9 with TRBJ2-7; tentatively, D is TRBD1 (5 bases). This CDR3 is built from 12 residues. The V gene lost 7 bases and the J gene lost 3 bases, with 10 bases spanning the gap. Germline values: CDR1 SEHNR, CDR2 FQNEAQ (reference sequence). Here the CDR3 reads CASTPDNYEQYF. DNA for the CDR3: TGTGCCAGCACTCCGGACAACTACGAGCAGTACTTC. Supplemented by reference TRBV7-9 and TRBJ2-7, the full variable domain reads DTGVSQNPRHKITKRGQNVTFRCDPISEHNRLYWYRQTLGQGPEFLTYFQNEAQLEKSRLLSDRFSAERPKGSFSTLEIQRTEQGDSAMYLCASTPDNYEQYFGPGTRLTVT.

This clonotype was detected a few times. The CDR3 here is CAIRPDRSLRNTIYF. CDR3 coding DNA: TGTGCCATCAGGCCAGACAGATCTCTGAGAAACACCATATATTTT. The J gene is TRBJ1-3, the V gene TRBV10-3, with D possibly matching TRBD1 (5 bases). V shed 6 bases and J shed 5 bases, with 17 bases lying between them. The CDR3 runs 15 residues. Germline lookup yields CDR1 ENHRY and CDR2 SYGVKD.

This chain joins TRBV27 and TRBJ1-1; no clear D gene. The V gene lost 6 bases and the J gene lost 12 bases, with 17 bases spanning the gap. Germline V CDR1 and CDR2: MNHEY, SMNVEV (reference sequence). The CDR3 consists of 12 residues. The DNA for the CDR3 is TGTGCCAGCAGCTACCTCAGAGGCGGAACTTTCTTT. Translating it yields CASSYLRGGTFF.

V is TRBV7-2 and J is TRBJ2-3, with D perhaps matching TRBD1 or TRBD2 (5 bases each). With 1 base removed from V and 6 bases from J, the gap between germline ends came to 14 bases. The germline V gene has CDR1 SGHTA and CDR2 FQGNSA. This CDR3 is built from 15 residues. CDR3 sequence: CASSLGGSKEDTQYF. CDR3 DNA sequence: TGTGCCAGCAGCTTAGGGGGGTCTAAGGAGGATACGCAGTATTTT.

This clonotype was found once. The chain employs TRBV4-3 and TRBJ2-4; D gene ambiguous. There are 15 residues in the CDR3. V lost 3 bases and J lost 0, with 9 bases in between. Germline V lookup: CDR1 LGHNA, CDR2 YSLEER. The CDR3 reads CASSHLGTAKNIQYF. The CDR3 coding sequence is TGCGCCAGCAGCCATCTTGGAACAGCCAAAAACATTCAGTACTTC.

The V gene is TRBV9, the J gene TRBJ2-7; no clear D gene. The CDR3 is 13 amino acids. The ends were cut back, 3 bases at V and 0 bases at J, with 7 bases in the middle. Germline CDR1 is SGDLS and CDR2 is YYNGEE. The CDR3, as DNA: TGTGCCAGCAGCGGAGGCAACTCCTACGAGCAGTACTTC. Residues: CASSGGNSYEQYF.

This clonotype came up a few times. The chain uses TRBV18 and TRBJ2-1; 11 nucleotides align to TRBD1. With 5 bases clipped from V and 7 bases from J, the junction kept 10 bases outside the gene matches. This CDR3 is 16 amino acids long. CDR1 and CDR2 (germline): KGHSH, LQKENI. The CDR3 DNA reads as TGTGCCAGCTCAGCGACCGGGACAGGGGGTTGGAATGAGCAGTTCTTC. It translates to CASSATGTGGWNEQFF.

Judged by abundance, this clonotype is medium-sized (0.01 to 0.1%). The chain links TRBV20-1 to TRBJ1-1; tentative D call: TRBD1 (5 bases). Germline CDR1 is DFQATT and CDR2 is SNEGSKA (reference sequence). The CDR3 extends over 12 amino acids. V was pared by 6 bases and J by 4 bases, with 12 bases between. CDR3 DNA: TGCAGTGCCTCTAGAGGGGCCACTGAAGCTTTCTTT. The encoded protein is CSASRGATEAFF.

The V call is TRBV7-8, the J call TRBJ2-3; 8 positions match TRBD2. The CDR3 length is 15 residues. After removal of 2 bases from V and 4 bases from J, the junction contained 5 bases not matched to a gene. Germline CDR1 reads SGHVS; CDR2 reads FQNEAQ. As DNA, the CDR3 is TGTGCCAGCAGCTTACCGGGAGGGCCCGCAGATACGCAGTATTTT. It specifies CASSLPGGPADTQYF.

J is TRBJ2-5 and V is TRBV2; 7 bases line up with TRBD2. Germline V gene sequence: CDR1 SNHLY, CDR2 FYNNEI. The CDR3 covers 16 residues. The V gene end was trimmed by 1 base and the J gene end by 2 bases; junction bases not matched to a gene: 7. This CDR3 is CASSEVGGGIQETQYF. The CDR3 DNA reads TGTGCCAGCAGTGAAGTGGGCGGGGGAATACAAGAGACCCAGTACTTC.

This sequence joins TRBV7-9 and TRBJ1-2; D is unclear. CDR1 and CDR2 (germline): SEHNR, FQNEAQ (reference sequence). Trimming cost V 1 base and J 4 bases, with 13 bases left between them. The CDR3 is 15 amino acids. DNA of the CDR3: TGTGCCAGCAGCTTAGGGACTGACGTCCGCTATGGCTACACCTTC. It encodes CASSLGTDVRYGYTF.

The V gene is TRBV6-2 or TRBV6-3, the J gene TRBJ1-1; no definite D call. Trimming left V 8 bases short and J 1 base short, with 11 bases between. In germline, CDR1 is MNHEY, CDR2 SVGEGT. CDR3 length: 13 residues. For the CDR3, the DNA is TGTGCCAGCCACCTTAATCCGAACACTGAAGCTTTCTTT. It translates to CASHLNPNTEAFF.

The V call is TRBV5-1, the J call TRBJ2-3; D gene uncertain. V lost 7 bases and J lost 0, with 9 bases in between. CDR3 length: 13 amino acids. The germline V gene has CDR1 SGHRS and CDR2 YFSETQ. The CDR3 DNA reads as TGCGCCAGCCGGGCCTCCAGCACAGATACGCAGTATTTT. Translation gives CASRASSTDTQYF.

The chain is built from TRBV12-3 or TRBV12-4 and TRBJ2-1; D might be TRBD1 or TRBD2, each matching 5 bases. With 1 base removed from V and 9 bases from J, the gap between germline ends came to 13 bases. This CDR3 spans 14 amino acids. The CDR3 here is CASSLGGTAIEQFF. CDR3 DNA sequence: TGTGCCAGCAGTTTAGGGGGGACCGCCATTGAGCAGTTCTTC.

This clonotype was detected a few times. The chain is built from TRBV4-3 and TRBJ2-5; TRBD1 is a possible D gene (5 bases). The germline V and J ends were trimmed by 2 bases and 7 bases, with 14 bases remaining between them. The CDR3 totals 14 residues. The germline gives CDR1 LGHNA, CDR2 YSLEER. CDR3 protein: CASSQSVVQGTQYF. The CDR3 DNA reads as TGCGCCAGCAGCCAATCCGTGGTCCAGGGGACCCAGTACTTC.

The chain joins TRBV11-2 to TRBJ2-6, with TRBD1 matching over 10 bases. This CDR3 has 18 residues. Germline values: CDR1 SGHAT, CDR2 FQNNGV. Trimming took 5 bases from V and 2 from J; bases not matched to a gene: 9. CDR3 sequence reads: CASSPGGTGEAGANVLTF. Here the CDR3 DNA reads TGTGCCAGCAGCCCGGGGGGGACAGGGGAAGCTGGGGCCAACGTCCTGACTTTC.